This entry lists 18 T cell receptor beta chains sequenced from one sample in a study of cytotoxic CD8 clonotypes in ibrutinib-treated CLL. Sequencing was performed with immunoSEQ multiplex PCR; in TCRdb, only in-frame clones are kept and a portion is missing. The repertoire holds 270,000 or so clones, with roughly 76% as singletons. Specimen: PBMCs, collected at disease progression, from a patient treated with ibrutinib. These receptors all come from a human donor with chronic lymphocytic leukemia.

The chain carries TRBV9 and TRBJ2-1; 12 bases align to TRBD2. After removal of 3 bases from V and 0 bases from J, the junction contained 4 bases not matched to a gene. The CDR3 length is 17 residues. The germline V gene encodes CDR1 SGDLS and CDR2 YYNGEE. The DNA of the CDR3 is TGTGCCAGCAGCGGCCTAGCGGGGGGGAGCTCCTACAATGAGCAGTTCTTC. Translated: CASSGLAGGSSYNEQFF.

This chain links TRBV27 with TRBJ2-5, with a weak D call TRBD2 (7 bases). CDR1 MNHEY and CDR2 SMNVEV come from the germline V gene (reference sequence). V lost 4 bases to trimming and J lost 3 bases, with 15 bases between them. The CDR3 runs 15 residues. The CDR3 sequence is CASSWGGALEETQYF. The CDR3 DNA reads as TGTGCCAGCAGTTGGGGGGGGGCTTTGGAAGAGACCCAGTACTTC.

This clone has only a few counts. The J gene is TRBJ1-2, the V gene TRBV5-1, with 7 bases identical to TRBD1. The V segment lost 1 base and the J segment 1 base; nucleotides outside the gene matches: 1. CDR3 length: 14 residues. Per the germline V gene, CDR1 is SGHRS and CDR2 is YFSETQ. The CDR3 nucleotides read TGCGCCAGCAGCTTGTGGGACAGTAACTATGGCTACACCTTC. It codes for CASSLWDSNYGYTF. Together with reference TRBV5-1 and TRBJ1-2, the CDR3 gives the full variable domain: KAGVTQTPRYLIKTRGQQVTLSCSPISGHRSVSWYQQTPGQGLQFLFEYFSETQRNKGNFPGRFSGRQFSNSRSEMNVSTLELGDSALYLCASSLWDSNYGYTFGSGTRLTVV.

CDR3 amino acids: CASSYREFVGNEQFF. Written as DNA, the CDR3 is TGTGCCAGCAGCTACCGAGAGTTTGTAGGCAATGAGCAGTTCTTC. The chain uses TRBV5-4 and TRBJ2-1; D is unclear. CDR1 SGHNT and CDR2 YYREEE come from the germline V gene (reference sequence). Trimming cost V 3 bases and J 6 bases, with 16 bases left between them. The CDR3 is made up of 15 amino acids. Full variable domain (remainder filled in from reference TRBV5-4 and TRBJ2-1): ETGVTQSPTHLIKTRGQQVTLRCSSQSGHNTVSWYQQALGQGPQFIFQYYREEENGRGNFPPRFSGLQFPNYSSELNVNALELDDSALYLCASSYREFVGNEQFFGPGTRLTVL.

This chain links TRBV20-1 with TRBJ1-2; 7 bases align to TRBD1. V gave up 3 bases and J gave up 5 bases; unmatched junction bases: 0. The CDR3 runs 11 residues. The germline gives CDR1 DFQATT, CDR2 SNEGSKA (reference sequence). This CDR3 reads CSARDRYGYTF. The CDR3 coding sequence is TGCAGTGCTAGGGACAGGTATGGCTACACCTTC.

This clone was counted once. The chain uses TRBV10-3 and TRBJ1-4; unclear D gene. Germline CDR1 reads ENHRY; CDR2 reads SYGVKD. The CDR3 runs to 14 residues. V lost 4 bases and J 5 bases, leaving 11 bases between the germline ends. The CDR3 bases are TGTGCCATCAGTGCTGGGATCAAGAATGAAAAACTGTTTTTT. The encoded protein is CAISAGIKNEKLFF.

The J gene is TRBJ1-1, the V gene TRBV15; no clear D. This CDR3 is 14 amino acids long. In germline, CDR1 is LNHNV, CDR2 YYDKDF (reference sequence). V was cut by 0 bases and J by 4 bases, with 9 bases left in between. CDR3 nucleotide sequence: TGTGCCACCAGCAGAGACAAAGGGTTCACTGAAGCTTTCTTT. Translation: CATSRDKGFTEAFF.

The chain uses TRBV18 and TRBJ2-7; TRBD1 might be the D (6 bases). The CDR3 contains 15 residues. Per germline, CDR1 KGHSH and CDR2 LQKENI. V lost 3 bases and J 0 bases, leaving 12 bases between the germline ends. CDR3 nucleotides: TGTGCCAGCTCACCCATACCGGACAGCTCCTACGAGCAGTACTTC. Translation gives CASSPIPDSSYEQYF.

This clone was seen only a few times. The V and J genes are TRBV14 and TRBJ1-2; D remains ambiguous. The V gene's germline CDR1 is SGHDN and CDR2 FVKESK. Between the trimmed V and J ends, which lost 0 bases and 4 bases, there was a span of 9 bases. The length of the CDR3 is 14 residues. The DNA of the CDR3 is TGTGCCAGCAGCCAAGATCCGGGCGCCTATGGCTACACCTTC. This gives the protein CASSQDPGAYGYTF.

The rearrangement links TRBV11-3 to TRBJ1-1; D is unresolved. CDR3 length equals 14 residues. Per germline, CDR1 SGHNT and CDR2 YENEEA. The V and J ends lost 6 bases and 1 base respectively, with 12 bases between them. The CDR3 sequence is CASRTCPENTEAFF. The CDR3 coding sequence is TGTGCCAGCAGGACTTGCCCTGAGAACACTGAAGCTTTCTTT.

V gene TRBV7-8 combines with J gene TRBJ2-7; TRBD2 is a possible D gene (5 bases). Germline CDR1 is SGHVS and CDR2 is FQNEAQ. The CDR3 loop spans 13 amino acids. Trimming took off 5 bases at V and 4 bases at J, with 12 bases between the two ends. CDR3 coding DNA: TGTGCCAGCAGCCTAGGGTCGGGGTACGAGCAGTACTTC. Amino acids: CASSLGSGYEQYF.

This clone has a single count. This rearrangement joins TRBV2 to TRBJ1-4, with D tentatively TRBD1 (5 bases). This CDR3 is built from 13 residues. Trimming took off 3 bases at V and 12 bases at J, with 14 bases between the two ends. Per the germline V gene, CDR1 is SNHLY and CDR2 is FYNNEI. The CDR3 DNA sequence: TGTGCCAGCAGTGACGAGGGTTGGGGGGAACTGTTTTTT. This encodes CASSDEGWGELFF.

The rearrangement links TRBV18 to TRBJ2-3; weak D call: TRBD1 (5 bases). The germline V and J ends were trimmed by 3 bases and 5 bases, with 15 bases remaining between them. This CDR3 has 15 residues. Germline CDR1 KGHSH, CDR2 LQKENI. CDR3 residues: CASSPPGRVGDTQYF. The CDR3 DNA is TGTGCCAGCTCACCGCCCGGCAGGGTGGGAGATACGCAGTATTTT.

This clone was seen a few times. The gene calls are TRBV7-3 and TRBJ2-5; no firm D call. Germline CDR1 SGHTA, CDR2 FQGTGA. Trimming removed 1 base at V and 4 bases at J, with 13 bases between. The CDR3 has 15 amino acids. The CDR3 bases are TGTGCCAGCAGCTTAATCGTCCACCTCCGAGAGACCCAGTACTTC. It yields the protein CASSLIVHLRETQYF.

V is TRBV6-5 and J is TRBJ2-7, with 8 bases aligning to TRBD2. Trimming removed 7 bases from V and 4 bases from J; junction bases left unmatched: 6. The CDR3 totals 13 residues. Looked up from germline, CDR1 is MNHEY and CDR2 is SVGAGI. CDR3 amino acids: CASTDSGRYEQYF. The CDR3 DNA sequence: TGTGCCAGCACCGACAGCGGGAGATACGAGCAGTACTTC.

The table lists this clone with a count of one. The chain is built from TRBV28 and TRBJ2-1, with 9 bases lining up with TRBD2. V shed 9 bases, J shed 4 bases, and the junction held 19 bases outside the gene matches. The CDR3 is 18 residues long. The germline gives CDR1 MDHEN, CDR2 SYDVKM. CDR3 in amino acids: CASSEWRLAGAGYNEQFF. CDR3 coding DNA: TGTGCCAGTAGCGAGTGGCGGTTAGCGGGAGCTGGGTACAATGAGCAGTTCTTC. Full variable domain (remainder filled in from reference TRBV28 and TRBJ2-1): DVKVTQSSRYLVKRTGEKVFLECVQDMDHENMFWYRQDPGLGLRLIYFSYDVKMKEKGDIPEGYSVSREKKERFSLILESASTNQTSMYLCASSEWRLAGAGYNEQFFGPGTRLTVL.

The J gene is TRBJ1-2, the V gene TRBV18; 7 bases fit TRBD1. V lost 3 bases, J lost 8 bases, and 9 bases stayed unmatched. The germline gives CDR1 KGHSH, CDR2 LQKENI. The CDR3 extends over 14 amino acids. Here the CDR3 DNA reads TGTGCCAGCTCACCGACCGGGACAGCTCCCGGCTACACCTTC. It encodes CASSPTGTAPGYTF.

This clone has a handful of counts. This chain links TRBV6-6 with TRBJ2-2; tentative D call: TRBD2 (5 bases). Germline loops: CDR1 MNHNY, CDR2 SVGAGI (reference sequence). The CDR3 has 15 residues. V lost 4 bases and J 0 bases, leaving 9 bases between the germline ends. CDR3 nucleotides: TGTGCCAGCAGTTTGAGGGCCTCGAACACCGGGGAGCTGTTTTTT. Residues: CASSLRASNTGELFF.